Listed here are 17 T cell receptor beta chains from one sample, sequenced in a study of PD-L1 blockade in urothelial cancer. Generated by immunoSEQ multiplex PCR, the TCRdb table keeps only in-frame clones and is missing some. The sample has tens of thousands of clones; about four fifths are singletons. The sequenced sample was PBMCs, obtained around atezolizumab (anti-PD-L1) treatment. The source of these receptors is a man between 65 and 85 years old with urothelial cancer.

The V call is TRBV29-1, the J call TRBJ1-1; 9 bases line up with TRBD1. This CDR3 has 13 amino acids. Germline assignment: CDR1 SQVTM and CDR2 ANQGSEA. The trim removed 6 bases at V and 4 bases at J, leaving 6 bases unmatched. CDR3 DNA: TGCAGCGTCACGACAGGGGGGGGCACTGAAGCTTTCTTT. Protein product: CSVTTGGGTEAFF.

The chain couples TRBV5-8 to TRBJ2-5; a possible D gene is TRBD2 (6 bases). The V gene's germline CDR1 is SGHTS and CDR2 YDEGEE. The V gene lost 0 bases and the J gene lost 4 bases, with 16 bases spanning the gap. CDR3 size: 16 residues. Here the CDR3 reads CASSLEVLGRGETQYF. Here the CDR3 DNA reads TGTGCCAGCAGCTTGGAGGTTCTGGGGCGGGGAGAGACCCAGTACTTC.

The chain uses TRBV18 and TRBJ2-3, with D hard to call. Trimming took off 3 bases at V and 0 bases at J, with 16 bases between the two ends. CDR1 and CDR2 (germline): KGHSH, LQKENI. The CDR3 spans 17 residues. The CDR3 loop is CASSPWPEETSTDTQYF. DNA for the CDR3: TGTGCCAGCTCACCGTGGCCCGAAGAGACAAGCACAGATACGCAGTATTTT. The entire variable domain, with the rest obtained from reference TRBV18 and TRBJ2-3, is as follows: NAGVMQNPRHLVRRRGQEARLRCSPMKGHSHVYWYRQLPEEGLKFMVYLQKENIIDESGMPKERFSAEFPKEGPSILRIQQVVRGDSAAYFCASSPWPEETSTDTQYFGPGTRLTVL.

The genes are TRBV7-2 and TRBJ1-2; D is unresolved. V lost 5 bases, J lost 6 bases, and 13 bases lay in between. The length of the CDR3 is 13 residues. The germline CDR1 and CDR2 sequences are SGHTA and FQGNSA. The CDR3: CASSVRTGDGYTF. The CDR3 nucleotides are TGTGCCAGCAGCGTTAGAACCGGAGATGGCTACACCTTC.

This sequence joins TRBV5-1 and TRBJ1-2; D is uncertain. The V end was cut by 0 bases, the J end by 0 bases, with 6 bases between. The germline CDR1 and CDR2 sequences are SGHRS and YFSETQ. CDR3 length: 14 amino acids. The DNA of the CDR3 is TGCGCCAGCAGCTTGGAAACATCTAACTATGGCTACACCTTC. This sequence encodes CASSLETSNYGYTF.

This chain links TRBV5-4 with TRBJ1-2; D not certain. CDR3 length: 14 residues. Trimming stripped 0 bases from V and 5 bases from J, with 11 bases between. Germline values: CDR1 SGHNT, CDR2 YYREEE (reference sequence). CDR3 bases: TGTGCCAGCAGCTTGGGGACTGATGATTATGGCTACACCTTC. It codes for CASSLGTDDYGYTF.

This clone was seen only once. V gene TRBV4-3 combines with J gene TRBJ1-4, with unresolved D. The CDR3 is 17 residues long. Germline lookup yields CDR1 LGHNA and CDR2 YSLEER. Trimming removed 0 bases at V and 3 bases at J, with 14 bases between. CDR3 DNA sequence: TGCGCCAGCAGCCAAGAAGTAGCGGCTGGAGCTAATGAAAAACTGTTTTTT. Residues: CASSQEVAAGANEKLFF.

This clone was picked up many times. The CDR3 loop reads CASSLRGISGYTF. CDR3 DNA: TGTGCCAGCAGTTTAAGGGGCATATCTGGCTACACCTTC. This sequence joins TRBV27 and TRBJ1-2; weak D call: TRBD1 (5 bases). The CDR3 is 13 amino acids. V shed 2 bases and J shed 7 bases, with 11 bases lying between them. From germline, CDR1 is MNHEY and CDR2 SMNVEV (reference sequence).

The genes are TRBV7-2 and TRBJ2-2; TRBD1 is a possible D gene (5 bases). Germline assignment: CDR1 SGHTA and CDR2 FQGNSA. Trimming removed 3 bases from V and 2 bases from J, with 10 bases in between. The CDR3 loop spans 15 amino acids. The DNA for the CDR3 is TGTGCCAGCAGCTTCCGGACACCTAACACCGGGGAGCTGTTTTTT. This gives the protein CASSFRTPNTGELFF.

The V gene is TRBV6-1, the J gene TRBJ1-5; D unresolved. The germline V gene encodes CDR1 MNHNS and CDR2 SASEGT. V was cut by 5 bases and J by 5 bases, with 16 bases left in between. The CDR3 contains 15 residues. CDR3 sequence reads: CASSPSAGTDQPQHF. The CDR3 DNA reads TGTGCCAGCAGTCCTTCCGCGGGTACCGATCAGCCCCAGCATTTT.

The V and J genes are TRBV4-3 and TRBJ2-7; 9 bases align to TRBD1. CDR3 length: 15 amino acids. CDR1 and CDR2 (germline): LGHNA, YSLEER. Trimming removed 3 bases from V and 5 bases from J; junction bases left unmatched: 8. DNA for the CDR3: TGCGCCAGCAGCCAGGCCCGACAGGGGGACCACGAGCAGTACTTC. It specifies CASSQARQGDHEQYF.

The chain employs TRBV9 and TRBJ2-1; D is perhaps TRBD2 (5 bases). V was clipped by 1 base and J by 4 bases, with 12 bases between them. The V gene's germline CDR1 is SGDLS and CDR2 YYNGEE. The CDR3 is 15 residues long. The CDR3 sequence is CASSVLVGEYNEQFF. The CDR3 nucleotides read TGTGCCAGCAGCGTACTAGTTGGGGAGTACAATGAGCAGTTCTTC.

The chain is built from TRBV11-3 and TRBJ2-7, with 8 bases matching TRBD1. The CDR3 covers 15 residues. The V gene's germline CDR1 is SGHNT and CDR2 YENEEA. The V and J ends lost 5 bases and 5 bases, in that order; junction bases with no gene match: 11. The CDR3 spells CASSPTGQGADEQYF. CDR3 nucleotides: TGTGCCAGCAGCCCTACCGGACAGGGCGCTGACGAGCAGTACTTC. Looking up the rest from reference TRBV11-3 and TRBJ2-7 gives the full variable domain: EAGVVQSPRYKIIEKKQPVAFWCNPISGHNTLYWYLQNLGQGPELLIRYENEEAVDDSQLPKDRFSAERLKGVDSTLKIQPAELGDSAVYLCASSPTGQGADEQYFGPGTRLTVT.

The rearrangement joins TRBV7-8 to TRBJ2-3; 8 nucleotides agree with TRBD2. The CDR3 totals 16 residues. The germline CDR1 and CDR2 sequences are SGHVS and FQNEAQ. V lost 6 bases and J lost 2; bases outside the gene matches: 10. The CDR3 loop reads CASRLLAETNTDTQYF. The CDR3 nucleotides are TGTGCCAGCAGGCTACTAGCGGAGACGAACACAGATACGCAGTATTTT.

The chain uses TRBV18 and TRBJ2-5; D might be TRBD2 (6 bases). Trimming took 6 bases from V and 5 from J, leaving 16 bases between them. Per the germline V gene, CDR1 is KGHSH and CDR2 is LQKENI. This CDR3 is 14 amino acids long. The CDR3 spells CASSPTEGRETQYF. DNA of the CDR3: TGTGCCAGCTCCCCAACGGAGGGACGGGAGACCCAGTACTTC.

This chain connects TRBV11-3 to TRBJ2-1; TRBD2 matches 8 bases. CDR3 length: 17 amino acids. Trimming removed 6 bases from V and 0 bases from J; junction bases left unmatched: 10. Germline V CDR1 and CDR2: SGHNT, YENEEA. The DNA for the CDR3 is TGTGCCAGCAGAGAAAGCAGCGGGAGCAGCTCCTACAATGAGCAGTTCTTC. This gives the protein CASRESSGSSSYNEQFF.

The chain links TRBV27 to TRBJ2-3, with 12 bases lining up with TRBD2. CDR1 is MNHEY and CDR2 is SMNVEV in the germline V gene (reference sequence). The CDR3 contains 17 residues. V was clipped by 1 base and J by 7 bases; unmatched bases: 9. CDR3 DNA sequence: TGTGCCAGCAGTTTATTCCCGCCTAGCGGGAGGGCCTATACGCAGTATTTT. It codes for CASSLFPPSGRAYTQYF.